These T cell receptor beta chains were read from a single sample in a study of cytomegalovirus exposure and HLA in healthy donors. This table comes from immunoSEQ multiplex PCR, and its TCRdb copy is limited to in-frame clones, with some not included. Here the sample spans 180,000 or so clones, about 75% being singletons. The sequenced sample consisted of PBMCs. These receptors came from a woman in her 40s in good health and CMV-seropositive. Each CDR3 is given with its conserved first and last residue. D genes are given only for firm matches. Some rows mark clone size as missing; the rest say once, few, many or name a class of expanded clone.

CDR3 DNA,CDR3 protein,clone size,J gene,V gene,D gene
TGTGCCACCACAGGGGGCGCCTGGGAAAAACTGTTTTTT,CATTGGAWEKLFF,NA,TRBJ1-4,TRBV28,TRBD1
TGTGCCAGCAGTCGGACAGGGGGTCAAGAGACCCAGTACTTC,CASSRTGGQETQYF,NA,TRBJ2-5,TRBV27,TRBD1
TGTGCCAGCAGCTTATCCGACAACGCACGACGTGGCTACACCTTC,CASSLSDNARRGYTF,NA,TRBJ1-2,TRBV7-9,NA
TGTGCCTGGAGTGTAGTGGGCAGGGGCCTCGGCTACACCTTC,CAWSVVGRGLGYTF,NA,TRBJ1-2,TRBV30,NA
TGTGCCAGCGCACCCGGACAGGGCACTGAAGCCTTCTTT,CASAPGQGTEAFF,NA,TRBJ1-1,TRBV18,TRBD1
TGTGCCAGCAGCTTGGGGACGGGAATGTACGAGCAGTACTTC,CASSLGTGMYEQYF,NA,TRBJ2-7,TRBV5-4,NA
TGTGCCTGGAGTGGACTAGCGGGAGGAGAGACCCAGTACTTC,CAWSGLAGGETQYF,NA,TRBJ2-5,TRBV30,TRBD2
TGCGCCAGTAGAGGGTTTAGCGGGAGGGCTGGTGAGCAGTTCTTC,CASRGFSGRAGEQFF,few,TRBJ2-1,TRBV10-2,TRBD2
TGCGCCAGCAGCCAAGCCGGCGGGATTTCTAACTATGGCTACACCTTC,CASSQAGGISNYGYTF,few,TRBJ1-2,TRBV4-3,NA
TGTGCCAGCAGCTATGCCGGGACAGGGGGGGACACCATATATTTT,CASSYAGTGGDTIYF,few,TRBJ1-3,TRBV9,TRBD1
TGTGCCAGCAGTTCCCCCGTTGAAAGCGGGAGCCCGTACCAAGAGACCCAGTACTTC,CASSSPVESGSPYQETQYF,NA,TRBJ2-5,TRBV28,TRBD2
TGTGCCAGTAGTATCATACAGGGGCCAAACACTGAAGCTTTCTTT,CASSIIQGPNTEAFF,NA,TRBJ1-1,TRBV19,TRBD1
TGTGCCAGCACGGGACAGTACAATCAGCCCCAGCATTTT,CASTGQYNQPQHF,NA,TRBJ1-5,TRBV2,TRBD1
TGTGCCAGCAGTGAATTTCGAGAAAATGAGCAGTTCTTC,CASSEFRENEQFF,NA,TRBJ2-1,TRBV6-1,NA
TGTGCCAGCAGTGATTGGGGGAGGGCCAGTGCCGGGGAGCTGTTTTTT,CASSDWGRASAGELFF,NA,TRBJ2-2,TRBV6-1,TRBD2
TGTGCCAGTAGTCTGACTAGCGGGAGAAATGACGAGCAGTACTTC,CASSLTSGRNDEQYF,NA,TRBJ2-7,TRBV19,TRBD2
TGTGCCAGCAGTAAAGCGGGACTAGCGGGAGTTGGCAATGAGCAGTTCTTC,CASSKAGLAGVGNEQFF,few,TRBJ2-1,TRBV6-1,TRBD2
TGTGCCAGCAGCTTGGGCGGGGGGCCGGAGAACACTGAAGCTTTCTTT,CASSLGGGPENTEAFF,NA,TRBJ1-1,TRBV5-5,NA
TGTGCCAGCCATGACACGGGGAGGGCCGGGGAGCTGTTTTTT,CASHDTGRAGELFF,NA,TRBJ2-2,TRBV25-1,TRBD2
TGTGCCAGTACCCAGTCAATTACCAACTACGAGCAGTACTTC,CASTQSITNYEQYF,few,TRBJ2-7,TRBV19,NA
TGTGCCAGCAGCTTACCAGGGGACCGAGCTTTCTTT,CASSLPGDRAFF,NA,TRBJ1-1,TRBV11-2,NA
TGTGCTCACCAGGGAAACACTGAAGCTTTCTTT,CAHQGNTEAFF,NA,TRBJ1-1,TRBV28,NA
TGCAGCGTGACGGTGGGAGGGAGCGACACTGAAGCTTTCTTT,CSVTVGGSDTEAFF,NA,TRBJ1-1,TRBV29-1,NA
TGTTCCAGCAGCTTAGAGGGTACCTGGGGGGAGCCCCAGCATTTT,CSSSLEGTWGEPQHF,NA,TRBJ1-5,TRBV7-9,NA
TGTGCCAGCAGCCCATCGGGAGGGCAGTTTAATGAGCAGTTCTTC,CASSPSGGQFNEQFF,once,TRBJ2-1,TRBV11-1,TRBD2
TGTGCCAGCAGCTTAGTTAGAGGAGAGGTCGGCGAGCAGTTCTTC,CASSLVRGEVGEQFF,NA,TRBJ2-1,TRBV11-2,NA
TGTGCCAGCAGCGTAGAAACGGGGGGCGGGATCGCAGATACGCAGTATTTT,CASSVETGGGIADTQYF,NA,TRBJ2-3,TRBV9,NA
TGTGCCAGCAGCTTTTATGGCAGGGGGCCGGCGGAGACCCAGTACTTC,CASSFYGRGPAETQYF,few,TRBJ2-5,TRBV7-2,TRBD1
TGTGCCAGCAGCCCGGCAGGGGGACGTTCTAGAGATACGCAGTATTTT,CASSPAGGRSRDTQYF,NA,TRBJ2-3,TRBV5-4,TRBD1
TGTGCTAGCAATCCCTTAGAGGGAGGTGAAGCTTTCTTT,CASNPLEGGEAFF,NA,TRBJ1-1,TRBV7-7,NA
TGTGCCAGCAGCTTGTTGACAGGGCGAACCGGGGAGCTGTTTTTT,CASSLLTGRTGELFF,once,TRBJ2-2,TRBV7-9,TRBD1
TGCGCCAGCAGCTTGAATCCGGGACAGGACGAGCAGTACTTC,CASSLNPGQDEQYF,once,TRBJ2-7,TRBV5-1,TRBD1
TGTGCCATCAGTGTTTCACTAGCGGGATACAATGAGCAGTTCTTC,CAISVSLAGYNEQFF,NA,TRBJ2-1,TRBV10-3,TRBD2
TGTGCCAGCAGTCGCACCCGGGGACAGCGTGAAGCTTTCTTT,CASSRTRGQREAFF,NA,TRBJ1-1,TRBV28,TRBD1
TGTGCCAGCAGCTCCAAGGACAGGGCCGAAGAGACCCAGTACTTC,CASSSKDRAEETQYF,NA,TRBJ2-5,TRBV5-4,TRBD1
TGTGCCAGCAAAAGGGGAGGAAGAGACAGCTCCTACAATGAGCAGTTCTTC,CASKRGGRDSSYNEQFF,NA,TRBJ2-1,TRBV6-7,NA
TGTGCCTGGAGTAAAAGGGGGCCCGGAACCTTCTACGAGCAGTACTTC,CAWSKRGPGTFYEQYF,once,TRBJ2-7,TRBV30,TRBD1
TGTGCCAGCAGTTCCCTCCGGTTAGCTAGCGGCTCCTACGAGCAGTACTTC,CASSSLRLASGSYEQYF,NA,TRBJ2-7,TRBV27,TRBD2
TGTGCCAGCAGTTTCTTTGGGACAGGGGGTGAAAAACTGTTTTTT,CASSFFGTGGEKLFF,NA,TRBJ1-4,TRBV28,TRBD1
TGTGCCAGTCAAGGCACCGGGACTAGCGGGACTCTTTCCTACGAGCAGTACTTC,CASQGTGTSGTLSYEQYF,NA,TRBJ2-7,TRBV19,TRBD2
TGTGCCAGCAAGCGGCAGGCCAGCAATCAGCCCCAGCATTTT,CASKRQASNQPQHF,NA,TRBJ1-5,TRBV6-5,NA
TGCGCCAGCAGCTTGACAGAGAACTATGGCTACACCTTC,CASSLTENYGYTF,NA,TRBJ1-2,TRBV5-1,NA
TGCGCCAGCAGCCAAGATCAGGGGTCGAACACTGAAGCTTTCTTT,CASSQDQGSNTEAFF,NA,TRBJ1-1,TRBV4-3,NA
TGTGCCAGCAGTCCAGGGGATCGGGAAGGCTACACCTTC,CASSPGDREGYTF,medium-sized,TRBJ1-2,TRBV5-6,NA
TGTGCCAGCAGCGTAGACCGGGGGTACCAAGAGACCCAGTACTTC,CASSVDRGYQETQYF,NA,TRBJ2-5,TRBV9,NA
TGTGCCAGCAGTGACAATAGTGGGGGGTCGGACACCGGGGAGCTGTTTTTT,CASSDNSGGSDTGELFF,NA,TRBJ2-2,TRBV25-1,NA
TGTGCCAGCAGCATAGACAGGGCTCAGCCCCAGCATTTT,CASSIDRAQPQHF,NA,TRBJ1-5,TRBV7-2,TRBD1
TGCGCCAGCAGGAACTCCGGGACAGGGGCTTTTCCCCTCCACTTT,CASRNSGTGAFPLHF,once,TRBJ1-6,TRBV4-3,TRBD1
TGTGCCAGCAGCTTAAACCCCAATTTACGAGCGGGGAACACCGGGGAGCTGTTTTTT,CASSLNPNLRAGNTGELFF,few,TRBJ2-2,TRBV7-2,NA
TGTGCCAGCAGTGCGGGACAGGAAGACATTCAGTACTTC,CASSAGQEDIQYF,NA,TRBJ2-4,TRBV6-1,TRBD1